These 12 T cell receptor beta chains were all obtained from the same sample, sequenced in a study of blood T cell repertoires in COVID-19. Generated by immunoSEQ multiplex PCR, the TCRdb table keeps only in-frame clones and is missing some. This table has more than 90,000 clones, approximately 80% appearing once. Sequenced input: peripheral blood. The receptors were gathered from a human donor in a cohort sampled during active COVID-19.

The CDR3 protein is CASSLNGLAGVDEQYF. The CDR3 DNA follows: TGTGCCAGCAGCTTAAACGGACTAGCGGGAGTTGACGAGCAGTACTTC. The chain carries TRBV5-8 and TRBJ2-7, with 13 bases matching TRBD2. With V trimmed by 2 bases and J by 5 bases, 7 bases remained unmatched. The CDR3 is 16 amino acids. Per germline, CDR1 SGHTS and CDR2 YDEGEE.

The rearrangement uses TRBV7-9 and TRBJ1-1; D not resolved. This CDR3 is 16 amino acids long. Trimming cost V 7 bases and J 3 bases, with 21 bases left between them. Per germline, CDR1 SEHNR and CDR2 FQNEAQ (reference sequence). The CDR3 spells CASNPPGVGKDTEAFF. CDR3 coding DNA: TGTGCCAGCAACCCTCCCGGGGTTGGTAAGGACACTGAAGCTTTCTTT. Full variable domain (rest looked up from reference TRBV7-9 and TRBJ1-1): DTGVSQNPRHKITKRGQNVTFRCDPISEHNRLYWYRQTLGQGPEFLTYFQNEAQLEKSRLLSDRFSAERPKGSFSTLEIQRTEQGDSAMYLCASNPPGVGKDTEAFFGQGTRLTVV.

The chain joins TRBV2 to TRBJ2-3; 13 bases match TRBD2. V lost 6 bases, J lost 14 bases, and 17 bases stayed unmatched. Germline CDR1 is SNHLY and CDR2 is FYNNEI. The CDR3 is 16 amino acids. Here the CDR3 reads CASSAGTSGALSVGYF. CDR3 sequence (DNA): TGTGCCAGCAGCGCCGGGACTAGCGGGGCGTTATCGGTTGGGTATTTT.

V is TRBV6-2 or TRBV6-3 and J is TRBJ2-7; 7 positions agree with TRBD1. The J segment lost 3 bases and the V segment lost 2 bases, leaving 4 bases of the junction unmatched. The CDR3 length is 14 residues. The germline gives CDR1 MNHEY, CDR2 SVGEGT. The CDR3 coding sequence is TGTGCCAGCAGTTACGGACAGGAATACTACGAGCAGTACTTC. The encoded protein is CASSYGQEYYEQYF.

V and J are TRBV5-1 and TRBJ1-1, with TRBD1 matching over 9 bases. In germline, CDR1 is SGHRS, CDR2 YFSETQ. This CDR3 contains 14 residues. J was trimmed by 6 bases and V by 4 bases; bases with no gene match: 7. CDR3 sequence reads: CASSPDRGAAEAFF. DNA of the CDR3: TGCGCCAGCAGCCCGGACAGGGGTGCTGCTGAAGCTTTCTTT.

This clone showed up just a few times. The V call is TRBV21-1, the J call TRBJ1-6. TRBV21-1 is annotated as a pseudogene. CDR3 length: 17 residues. The CDR3: CASSKVEGSPYNSPLHF. DNA for the CDR3: TGTGCCAGCAGCAAAGTGGAGGGGAGCCCTTATAATTCACCCCTCCACTTT.

The genes are TRBV3-1 (or the pseudogene TRBV3-2) and TRBJ2-5; 10 bases are shared with TRBD2. The CDR3 loop spans 16 amino acids. The trim removed 4 bases at V and 2 bases at J, leaving 7 bases unmatched. Per the germline V gene, CDR1 is LGHDT and CDR2 is YNNKEL (reference sequence). The CDR3 here is CASSRLAGVLQETQYF. The CDR3 DNA reads as TGTGCCAGCAGCCGCCTAGCGGGAGTTCTTCAAGAGACCCAGTACTTC.

This clone was observed once. The chain couples TRBV24-1 to TRBJ1-5; 10 positions agree with TRBD1. The V and J ends lost 7 bases and 6 bases, in that order; junction bases with no gene match: 5. This CDR3 has 14 amino acids. The germline gives CDR1 KGHDR, CDR2 SFDVKD. CDR3 coding DNA: TGTGCCACCAGAGGGACAGGGGAGGGTCAGCCCCAGCATTTT. It encodes CATRGTGEGQPQHF.

The CDR3 region is CASRLPGLAGDEQFF. The CDR3 DNA follows: TGTGCCAGTAGGCTCCCGGGACTAGCGGGGGACGAGCAGTTCTTC. The chain combines TRBV19 with TRBJ2-1, with TRBD2 identical over 14 bases. The V gene end was trimmed by 6 bases and the J gene end by 10 bases; junction bases not matched to a gene: 8. CDR1 is LNHDA and CDR2 is SQIVND in the germline V gene (reference sequence). The CDR3 is made up of 15 amino acids.

The genes are TRBV18 and TRBJ1-1; D is possibly TRBD1 (6 bases). CDR3 size: 15 residues. V was clipped by 5 bases and J by 0 bases, with 13 bases between them. Germline CDR1 and CDR2: KGHSH and LQKENI. The CDR3, as DNA: TGTGCCAGCTCAGCGACAGGTACCATGAACACTGAAGCTTTCTTT. Protein product: CASSATGTMNTEAFF.

In its sample, this clone was seen a few times. The J gene is TRBJ2-3, the V gene TRBV2; 14 positions match TRBD2. Germline V CDR1 and CDR2: SNHLY, FYNNEI. The CDR3 is 18 amino acids. The V and J ends lost 3 bases and 4 bases, in that order; junction bases with no gene match: 9. CDR3 coding DNA: TGTGCCAGCAGTGAGATTTGGGGACTAGCGGGAGACCCAGATACGCAGTATTTT. Amino acid sequence: CASSEIWGLAGDPDTQYF.

V gene TRBV27 combines with J gene TRBJ2-7; 14 positions agree with TRBD2. The CDR3 is 17 amino acids. V lost 0 bases to trimming and J lost 3 bases; unmatched junction nucleotides: 4. CDR1 and CDR2 from the germline V gene are MNHEY and SMNVEV (reference sequence). CDR3 DNA: TGTGCCAGCAGTTTATCCTTCGGGACTAGCGGGAGCTACGAGCAGTACTTC. It encodes CASSLSFGTSGSYEQYF.